What follows are 9 T cell receptor beta chains derived from one specimen sequenced in a study of response to subunit inactivated influenza vaccine. TCRdb fed the RT-PCR reads into MiXCR, producing one record per CDR3 protein. Altogether 500,000 to 650,000 distinct CDR3 sequences are present, approximately 7.6% being singletons, with the ten largest covering over 10%. The starting material was PBMCs from blood, obtained roughly 24 months after vaccination. Receptors originate from a man between 50 and 69 years old who received an inactivated influenza vaccine.

This rearrangement joins TRBV20-1 to TRBJ2-4; D might be TRBD2 (5 bases). Germline lookup yields CDR1 DFQATT and CDR2 SNEGSKA (reference sequence). The CDR3 is made up of 13 amino acids. Trimming pared 7 bases from V and 0 bases from J, leaving 10 bases between. The CDR3 is CSEGDLAKNIQYF. CDR3 coding DNA: TGCAGTGAGGGAGACCTAGCCAAAAACATTCAGTACTTC.

The chain is built from TRBV4-1 and TRBJ1-5; maybe TRBD1 (6 bases). Per the germline V gene, CDR1 is MGHRA and CDR2 is YSYEKL. The CDR3 has 14 residues. V lost 4 bases and J 6 bases, leaving 13 bases between the germline ends. CDR3 sequence: CASSLGGGSQPQHF. CDR3 DNA: TGCGCCAGCAGCCTTGGGGGGGGCAGTCAGCCCCAGCATTTT.

In its sample, this clonotype was seen many times. The rearrangement uses TRBV20-1 and TRBJ1-5; D may be TRBD1 (6 bases). The CDR3 has 16 residues. Looked up from germline, CDR1 is DFQATT and CDR2 is SNEGSKA (reference sequence). The V gene lost 5 bases and the J gene lost 3 bases, with 20 bases spanning the gap. CDR3 loop: CSALRMGGSDNQPQHF. Written as DNA, the CDR3 is TGCAGTGCTCTACGGATGGGGGGCTCGGACAATCAGCCCCAGCATTTT.

This chain connects TRBV7-8 to TRBJ2-1, with D possibly TRBD1 on 5 matching bases. With 5 bases removed from V and 10 bases from J, the gap between germline ends came to 21 bases. Germline V gene sequence: CDR1 SGHVS, CDR2 FQNEAQ. This CDR3 region has 15 residues. As DNA, the CDR3 is TGTGCCAGCAGCCTCCATACCCCCACAGGCGCAGAGCAGTTCTTC. It yields the protein CASSLHTPTGAEQFF.

This clonotype was seen ten or more times. The rearrangement links TRBV7-2 to TRBJ2-2; D is possibly TRBD2 (5 bases). Germline CDR1 is SGHTA and CDR2 is FQGNSA. This CDR3 region has 12 residues. Trimming cost V 1 base and J 12 bases, with 9 bases left between them. This CDR3 reads CASSLVSGKLFF. The CDR3 bases are TGTGCCAGCAGCTTAGTTTCGGGGAAGCTGTTTTTT. Full variable domain (remainder filled in from reference TRBV7-2 and TRBJ2-2): GAGVSQSPSNKVTEKGKDVELRCDPISGHTALYWYRQSLGQGLEFLIYFQGNSAPDKSGLPSDRFSAERTGGSVSTLTIQRTQQEDSAVYLCASSLVSGKLFFGEGSRLTVL.

This clonotype was detected only a few times. This rearrangement joins TRBV7-2 to TRBJ1-2; D unclear. Germline assignment: CDR1 SGHTA and CDR2 FQGNSA. With 0 bases removed from V and 5 bases from J, the gap between germline ends came to 4 bases. CDR3 length: 12 amino acids. This chain's CDR3 is CASSLAEYGYTF. In nucleotides, the CDR3 is TGTGCCAGCAGCTTAGCTGAGTATGGCTACACCTTC.

This clonotype has just a few counts. The chain couples TRBV20-1 to TRBJ2-7, with no clear D. CDR3 length: 15 residues. Trimming removed 0 bases at V and 2 bases at J, with 14 bases between. Germline CDR1 and CDR2: DFQATT and SNEGSKA (reference sequence). CDR3 amino acids: CSARDSRSPTYEQYF. The CDR3 region has the DNA TGCAGTGCTAGAGATTCAAGGTCCCCCACCTACGAGCAGTACTTC.

This clonotype was picked up many times. The chain combines TRBV6-5 with TRBJ1-1; maybe TRBD1 (5 bases). The CDR3 covers 13 residues. Trimming stripped 6 bases from V and 11 bases from J, with 19 bases between. The germline V gene encodes CDR1 MNHEY and CDR2 SVGAGI. In DNA, the CDR3 is TGTGCCAGCAGCTACCGCGGGGCGCGTCCTGCTTTCTTT. Its translation is CASSYRGARPAFF.

This clonotype was seen more than once but under ten times. The rearrangement joins TRBV5-3 to TRBJ1-2, with 7 bases fitting TRBD1. TRBV5-3 carries the ORF label, with uncertain function. V lost 9 bases and J lost 3; bases outside the gene matches: 17. The CDR3 sequence is 16 residues long. The CDR3 sequence is CAIPGQVGFPDYGYTF. CDR3 coding DNA: TGTGCCATCCCCGGACAGGTTGGATTTCCGGACTATGGCTACACCTTC.